Reported below is one T cell receptor beta chain. Its matching antigen is unknown. This record belongs to a study of response to subunit inactivated influenza vaccine. MiXCR, applied by TCRdb to the RT-PCR reads, yields one record per CDR3 protein. The sample consists of roughly 630,000 distinct CDR3 sequences, around 15% of them appearing once. V lost 8 bases to trimming and J lost 3 bases; unmatched junction nucleotides: 11. The germline CDR1 and CDR2 sequences are MNHNS and SASEGT. The CDR3 covers 15 residues. Study-wide results and caveats: New T cells are recruited in small numbers by each seasonal influenza vaccination, according to the authors' suggestion.

J is TRBJ2-7 and V is TRBV6-1; 9 nucleotides line up with TRBD1. The material sequenced was PBMCs from blood, taken 14 to 15 days before vaccination. The clonotype comes from a man in his fifties who received an inactivated influenza vaccine. The DNA for the CDR3 is TGTGCCAGCTCCCTACTCGGGGACAGGGACTACGAGCAGTACTTC. Its protein is CASSLLGDRDYEQYF.